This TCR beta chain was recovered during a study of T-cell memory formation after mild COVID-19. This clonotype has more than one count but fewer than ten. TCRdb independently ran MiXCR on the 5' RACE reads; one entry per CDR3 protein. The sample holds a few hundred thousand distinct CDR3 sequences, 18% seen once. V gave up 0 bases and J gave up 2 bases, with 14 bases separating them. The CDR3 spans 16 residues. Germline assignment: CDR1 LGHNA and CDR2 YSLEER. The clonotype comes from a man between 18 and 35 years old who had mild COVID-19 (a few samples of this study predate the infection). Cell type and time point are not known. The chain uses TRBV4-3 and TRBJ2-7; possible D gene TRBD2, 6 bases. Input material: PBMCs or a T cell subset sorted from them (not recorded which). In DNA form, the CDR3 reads TGCGCCAGCAGCCAAGATGGTGGCGGGGAGCCCTACGAGCAGTACTTC. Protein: CASSQDGGGEPYEQYF.